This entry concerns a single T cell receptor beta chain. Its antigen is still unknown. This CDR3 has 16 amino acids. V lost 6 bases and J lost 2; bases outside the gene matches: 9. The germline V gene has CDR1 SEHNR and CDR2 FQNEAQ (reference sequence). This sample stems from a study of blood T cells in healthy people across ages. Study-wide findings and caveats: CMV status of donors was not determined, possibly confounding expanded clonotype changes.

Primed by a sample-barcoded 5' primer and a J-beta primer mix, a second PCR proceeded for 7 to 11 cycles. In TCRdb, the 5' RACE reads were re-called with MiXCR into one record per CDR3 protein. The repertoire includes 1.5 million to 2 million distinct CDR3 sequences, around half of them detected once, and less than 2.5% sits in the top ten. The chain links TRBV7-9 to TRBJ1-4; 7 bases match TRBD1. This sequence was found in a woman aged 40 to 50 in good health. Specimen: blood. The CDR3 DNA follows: TGTGCCAGCAGAAGACAGGGAAGGAGGACTAATGAAAAACTGTTTTTT. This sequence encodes CASRRQGRRTNEKLFF.